The present T cell receptor beta chain was sequenced within a study of blood T cell repertoires in COVID-19. The germline CDR1 and CDR2 sequences are MNHEY and SVGAGI. The ends lost 6 bases at V and 3 bases at J; junction bases unmatched: 4. CDR3 length: 15 residues. Assay used: immunoSEQ multiplex PCR; TCRdb lists only in-frame clones, some missing. Here the sample spans around 62,000 clones, roughly 80% being singletons. The specimen sequenced was peripheral blood. The chain combines TRBV6-5 with TRBJ2-5; TRBD2 matches 13 bases. This sequence was found in a man in his fifties with active COVID-19. CDR3 bases: TGTGCCAGCAGACCAGGGACTAGCGGGAAAGAGACCCAGTACTTC. Protein: CASRPGTSGKETQYF.